The TCR beta chain described here comes from a study of T-cell memory formation after mild COVID-19. Points from the study as a whole: Some clones that responded turned up in pre-infection memory, which suggests that cross-reactive memory joined in.

The CDR3 length is 15 residues. The trim removed 2 bases at V and 4 bases at J, leaving 3 bases unmatched. Germline loops: CDR1 ENHRY, CDR2 SYGVKD. This clonotype was observed at least ten times. Its cognate antigen is unknown. TCRdb re-called the 5' RACE reads through MiXCR, storing one row per CDR3 protein. The table has 250,000 or so distinct CDR3 sequences, more than 15% seen once. The source of this sequence is a man between 18 and 35 years old who had mild COVID-19 (a few samples of this study predate the infection). Cell type and time point are not known. This chain links TRBV10-3 with TRBJ1-1, with TRBD1 matching 11 bases. The source material was PBMCs or a T cell subset sorted from them (not recorded which). CDR3 protein: CAISEPGQGGTEAFF. The CDR3 DNA follows: TGTGCCATCAGTGAGCCGGGACAGGGGGGCACTGAAGCTTTCTTT.